Presented here are 5 T cell receptor beta chains from one specimen sequenced in a study of technical replicates of blood from a handful of donors. TCRdb's table, derived via immunoSEQ multiplex PCR, lists solely in-frame clones and lacks some. The sample shows some 60,000 clones, 91% of them seen only once. Specimen: PBMCs. The receptors derive from a human donor in good health. Some clones in this sample may be carry-over from other donors' samples.

J is TRBJ2-6 and V is TRBV19; possible D gene TRBD2, 6 bases. V lost 8 bases and J 4 bases, leaving 15 bases between the germline ends. CDR3 length: 15 residues. Germline assignment: CDR1 LNHDA and CDR2 SQIVND (reference sequence). The CDR3 DNA reads as TGTGCCAGTCACCGGGACTTGCAAGGGGCCAACGTCCTGACTTTC. Translation: CASHRDLQGANVLTF.

The rearrangement joins TRBV6-4 to TRBJ2-3; 11 bases map to TRBD1. The CDR3 is 16 amino acids. J was trimmed by 6 bases and V by 3 bases; bases with no gene match: 8. The V gene's germline CDR1 is MRHNA and CDR2 SNTAGT. The CDR3 nucleotides read TGTGCCAGCAGTGATTCGCGGGACAGGGGGTCGGATACGCAGTATTTT. Residues: CASSDSRDRGSDTQYF.

The J gene is TRBJ2-5, the V gene TRBV18; D perhaps matches TRBD1 (6 bases). V was clipped by 2 bases and J by 2 bases, with 18 bases between them. Germline V lookup: CDR1 KGHSH, CDR2 LQKENI. The length of the CDR3 is 17 residues. This chain's CDR3 is CASSPLFRTALQETQYF. CDR3 coding DNA: TGTGCCAGCTCACCATTATTTCGGACAGCATTACAAGAGACCCAGTACTTC.

This clone is medium-sized by share. V and J are TRBV6-4 and TRBJ2-2, with TRBD2 matching 8 bases. Germline V gene sequence: CDR1 MRHNA, CDR2 SNTAGT. Losses at the gene ends were 3 bases for V and 3 bases for J; bases not matched to a gene: 3. The CDR3 is 15 amino acids. The CDR3 DNA reads as TGTGCCAGCAGTGAGGTAGCGGGACACACCGGGGAGCTGTTTTTT. This codes for CASSEVAGHTGELFF.

This rearrangement joins TRBV2 to TRBJ2-2; no definite D call. Trimming cost V 3 bases and J 6 bases, with 5 bases left between them. Germline-derived CDR1 and CDR2 are SNHLY and FYNNEI. This CDR3 contains 12 residues. CDR3 sequence reads: CASSDAAGELFF. For the CDR3, the DNA is TGTGCCAGCAGTGATGCGGCCGGGGAGCTGTTTTTT.